This entry features one TCR beta chain sequence. Its antigen target is currently unknown. No base quality information exists; no much larger clone differs at one position. The data are from a study of T cell responses to AZD1222 COVID-19 vaccine (dated by TCRdb to about 2021). Concerning the study at large: AZD1222 recipients with second doses at about 4 weeks or about 12 weeks were pooled, because spike-specific TCR depth and breadth did not differ between schedules. TCR sequencing covered roughly 230 trial participants: approximately 200 given two doses of AZD1222 and about 26 given two doses of MenACWY control vaccine. Enrollment into the trials was organized by age into subgroups of 18-55, 56-69 and 70-plus years, and those subgroups contained around 150, 28 and 57 TCR-sequenced participants, respectively. What the work shows at the level of the full study, not this receptor alone: The whole spike protein was spanned by vaccine-associated CD4 TCRs, and dominant responses were seen in regions 160-218 and 743-854. After two AZD1222 doses, both the breadth and the depth of spike-specific TCRs were significantly higher than at day 0 and than in MenACWY recipients. In the small 56-69-year group, the increase in depth fell short of significance, most likely because of low power. Because no day 14 peak-response samples were available, repertoires were characterized only after the peak T cell response. Conclusions about previously exposed vaccinees were limited because only six AZD1222 recipients were SARS-CoV-2 seropositive at baseline. Participants were mostly white British and included more females than males, and it was suggested by the authors that clonal diversity may have been underestimated. Reportedly, almost half of the unique spike-specific TCRs recognized epitopes lying outside the regions that are mutated in the B.1.351 and B.1.1.7 variants.

The CDR3 regions of human TCRbeta chains were analyzed by immunosequencing. In the paper's pipeline: TCRs in the repertoires were matched against a reference library of SARS-CoV-2-specific TCRs that had been generated with the MIRA antigen-specificity platform. Breadth was defined as the fraction of unique TCRs that were SARS-CoV-2-associated, and depth was defined as the fraction of total T cells that were SARS-CoV-2-associated. Using the MIRA data, each spike-specific TCR was mapped to the spike region that the TCR reacts to and placed in a CD4 or CD8 class. Log10-transformed breadth and depth values were compared by one-way ANOVA with Sidak's multiple comparisons tests. TCRdb took over this immuneACCESS table, retaining in-frame rearrangements with V and J assigned. Such tables are incomplete; in checked studies, under half of the missing clones stem from an unresolved V gene, and the remainder is unexplained. Clone size and V and J calls were adopted from that table, with D and trimming inferred from the DNA. The sample data list 180,000 or so clones, and roughly 89% of these were observed just once. Of the sample, 1.5% to 2% is held by the ten largest clones.

The germline V gene encodes CDR1 MNHEY and CDR2 SVGAGI. Germline trimming amounts to 6 bases on V and 6 bases on J, with 12 as the count of junction bases outside the gene matches. The CDR3 contains 15 residues, cysteine and phenylalanine counted. The only DNA kept is the CDR3, 45 bases in frame from the first base. Reading the label with the study, this specimen's time point is: baseline before first vaccination. Vaccinee samples came from UK trials COV001 and COV002, including a single-blind randomized controlled phase 2/3 trial of AZD1222 (ChAdOx1 nCoV-19) in healthy adults. For TCRbeta chain sequencing, PBMC samples from trial participants were taken at day 0 and at day 28 after the second dose.

The specimen comprised peripheral blood, sampled on day 0 of AZD1222 vaccination. The rearranged segments are TRBV6-5 and TRBJ2-3; TRBD1 agrees with 7 junctional bases. The clonotype was recovered from an adult in good health. The DNA reads TGTGCCAGCAGCACCGACAGGGTATCATCGGATACGCAGTATTTT. Its protein product is CASSTDRVSSDTQYF.